This T cell receptor (beta chain) is drawn from a study of T cells after yellow fever vaccination. CDR3 size: 13 residues. V shed 4 bases and J shed 1 base, with 10 bases lying between them. The germline V gene encodes CDR1 SQVTM and CDR2 ANQGSEA. Each CDR3 protein is one row after TCRdb ran MiXCR on the 5' RACE reads. The sample lists 300,000 to 400,000 distinct CDR3 sequences, around 13% occurring once. The chain employs TRBV29-1 and TRBJ1-1; no firm D call. The sample consisted of CD4+ T cells sorted from PBMCs, taken 15 days after the yellow fever booster vaccination. The sequence came from a man between 18 and 35 years old who received the YFV17D yellow fever vaccine. The CDR3 sequence: CSVALQENTEAFF. Written as DNA, the CDR3 is TGCAGCGTTGCACTCCAGGAGAACACTGAAGCTTTCTTT.